A selection of T cell receptor beta chains follows, all from one sample in a study of CD8+CD57+ T cells in acquired aplastic anemia. MiXCR, run by TCRdb on the reads, gives a single entry per CDR3 protein. The data contain roughly 250,000 distinct CDR3 sequences, around half of them singletons. Sequenced input: sorted CD4+, CD8+, or CD8+CD57+ T cells (not recorded which) from PBMCs. The source of these receptors is a human donor with aplastic anemia. Each CDR3 is given with its conserved first and last residue. Fields, in order: D gene, J gene, V gene, CDR3 protein. The D gene is left open where the match is weak.

D gene: .
J gene: TRBJ2-2
V gene: TRBV11-2
CDR3 protein: CGSRGNTGELFF

D gene: .
J gene: TRBJ1-2
V gene: TRBV15
CDR3 protein: CATRNRLAGGNYGYTF

D gene: .
J gene: TRBJ1-6
V gene: TRBV2
CDR3 protein: CASRGPGYNSPLHF

D gene: .
J gene: TRBJ1-1
V gene: TRBV9
CDR3 protein: CASSPQLGRLGSNTEAFF

D gene: TRBD2
J gene: TRBJ2-7
V gene: TRBV6-2/TRBV6-3
CDR3 protein: CASSFSSGGPYEQYF

D gene: TRBD2
J gene: TRBJ2-1
V gene: TRBV10-3
CDR3 protein: CAIRAGGLVVRDEQFF

D gene: TRBD1
J gene: TRBJ2-7
V gene: TRBV10-3
CDR3 protein: CAISSTGSNYEQYF

D gene: .
J gene: TRBJ1-3
V gene: TRBV13
CDR3 protein: CASSLFRGNTIYF

D gene: TRBD1
J gene: TRBJ2-7
V gene: TRBV4-3
CDR3 protein: CASSEGQGDYEQYF

D gene: TRBD2
J gene: TRBJ2-7
V gene: TRBV7-9
CDR3 protein: CASSSRGTSGRDEQYF

D gene: .
J gene: TRBJ2-7
V gene: TRBV5-6
CDR3 protein: CASTPQGSYEQYF

D gene: .
J gene: TRBJ2-2
V gene: TRBV7-2
CDR3 protein: CASSDRLAGELFF

D gene: TRBD1
J gene: TRBJ2-7
V gene: TRBV19
CDR3 protein: CASSTGPGQGAEQYF

D gene: TRBD1
J gene: TRBJ2-1
V gene: TRBV6-6
CDR3 protein: CASSYEGASSYNEQFF

D gene: TRBD2
J gene: TRBJ2-1
V gene: TRBV14
CDR3 protein: CASSQLAGLNSYNEQFF

D gene: .
J gene: TRBJ2-7
V gene: TRBV5-1
CDR3 protein: CASSLEGRVSYEQYF

D gene: TRBD2
J gene: TRBJ2-7
V gene: TRBV5-1
CDR3 protein: CASSLGTGRRNEQYF

D gene: .
J gene: TRBJ1-6
V gene: TRBV2
CDR3 protein: CASSDTRVSPLHF

D gene: TRBD1
J gene: TRBJ1-4
V gene: TRBV7-6
CDR3 protein: CASSLTGQGEKLFF

D gene: TRBD2
J gene: TRBJ2-3
V gene: TRBV7-9
CDR3 protein: CASSPRTRLADDAYEVADTQYF

D gene: .
J gene: TRBJ1-1
V gene: TRBV12-3/TRBV12-4
CDR3 protein: CASSLTRVSTEAFF

D gene: TRBD2
J gene: TRBJ2-5
V gene: TRBV7-6
CDR3 protein: CASSLEASGGAETQYF

D gene: TRBD1
J gene: TRBJ2-7
V gene: TRBV30
CDR3 protein: CAWSPGTGGDEQYF

D gene: .
J gene: TRBJ1-1
V gene: TRBV29-1
CDR3 protein: CSVDIMDTEAFF

D gene: .
J gene: TRBJ1-6
V gene: TRBV20-1
CDR3 protein: CSARGRPLDNSPLHF

D gene: .
J gene: TRBJ2-7
V gene: TRBV2
CDR3 protein: CASSTRFWAYYEQYF

D gene: .
J gene: TRBJ2-7
V gene: TRBV18
CDR3 protein: CASSPPFTYEQYF

D gene: .
J gene: TRBJ1-4
V gene: TRBV4-3
CDR3 protein: CASSQDPMTDLNEKLFF

D gene: .
J gene: TRBJ1-5
V gene: TRBV2
CDR3 protein: CAGSDQRNQPQHF

D gene: .
J gene: TRBJ2-1
V gene: TRBV19
CDR3 protein: CASSKGGGREQFF

D gene: .
J gene: TRBJ2-1
V gene: TRBV20-1
CDR3 protein: CSARDIMKITYNEQFF

D gene: TRBD1
J gene: TRBJ1-6
V gene: TRBV7-2
CDR3 protein: CASSFGDRGNSPLHF

D gene: .
J gene: TRBJ2-7
V gene: TRBV5-5
CDR3 protein: CASTIRQGPYEQYF

D gene: .
J gene: TRBJ2-7
V gene: TRBV7-2
CDR3 protein: CASSLNGDLLYF

D gene: .
J gene: TRBJ2-2
V gene: TRBV4-3
CDR3 protein: CASSHRSTGELFF

D gene: TRBD1
J gene: TRBJ2-3
V gene: TRBV6-4
CDR3 protein: CASSGGTGSDTQYF

D gene: .
J gene: TRBJ1-5
V gene: TRBV6-5
CDR3 protein: CASSPRQANNQPQHF

D gene: TRBD1
J gene: TRBJ2-2
V gene: TRBV7-9
CDR3 protein: CASSLLSYEGDRGSTGELFF

D gene: .
J gene: TRBJ2-2
V gene: TRBV13
CDR3 protein: CASSFSGTGELFF

D gene: .
J gene: TRBJ2-2
V gene: TRBV7-9
CDR3 protein: CASSAGPASTGELFF

D gene: .
J gene: TRBJ1-1
V gene: TRBV2
CDR3 protein: CASSEDGQRGTEAFF

D gene: .
J gene: TRBJ1-1
V gene: TRBV4-3
CDR3 protein: CASSQGMNAEAFF

D gene: .
J gene: TRBJ1-2
V gene: TRBV7-8
CDR3 protein: CASSLDEAYGYTF

D gene: TRBD2
J gene: TRBJ2-3
V gene: TRBV20-1
CDR3 protein: CSARDEGRGGRRDTQYF

D gene: .
J gene: TRBJ2-1
V gene: TRBV5-8
CDR3 protein: CASSVPGNRAVDEQFF

D gene: .
J gene: TRBJ1-4
V gene: TRBV4-1
CDR3 protein: CASSQVSTTTNEKLFF

D gene: .
J gene: TRBJ1-2
V gene: TRBV4-1
CDR3 protein: CASSQVAGRASGGYTF

D gene: .
J gene: TRBJ2-7
V gene: TRBV7-9
CDR3 protein: CASSRELAPYEQYF

D gene: .
J gene: TRBJ1-2
V gene: TRBV10-3
CDR3 protein: CAISPQGVYGYTF

D gene: TRBD2
J gene: TRBJ2-1
V gene: TRBV27
CDR3 protein: CASSFGLAGRNNEQFF

D gene: .
J gene: TRBJ1-4
V gene: TRBV6-2/TRBV6-3
CDR3 protein: CASSYKEQGWNEKLFF

D gene: TRBD1
J gene: TRBJ1-1
V gene: TRBV10-2
CDR3 protein: CASSSTGEDTEAFF

D gene: TRBD1
J gene: TRBJ2-7
V gene: TRBV7-9
CDR3 protein: CAFSSDNRGPESYEQYF